The clone carrying this T cell receptor (beta chain) was seen a few times. No antigen is known for it. These data are taken from a study of T-cell memory formation after mild COVID-19. The germline V gene encodes CDR1 SGHTA and CDR2 FQGNSA. Unmatched junction bases numbered 11, after V lost 0 bases and J lost 1 base. CDR3 length: 18 amino acids. Notes on the study in general: Contracting clones from day 15 to 85 showed balanced CD4/CD8; later expanders favored CD4+. A second wave of clones peaked on day 37, and their SARS-CoV-2 specificity went unconfirmed.

Each CDR3 protein gets one entry after TCRdb re-called the 5' RACE reads with MiXCR. The sample holds 45,000 to 50,000 distinct CDR3 sequences, approximately 7.6% seen once. The chain joins TRBV7-2 to TRBJ1-2; 7 nucleotides match TRBD1. The sequencing input was PBMCs or a T cell subset sorted from them (not recorded which). This receptor was obtained from a man aged 18 to 35 who had mild COVID-19 (a few samples of this study predate the infection). Cell type and time point are not known. CDR3 DNA: TGTGCCAGCAGCTTAGCTCCCGGTCGCGGGACAGTTAACTATGGCTACACCTTC. Translating gives CASSLAPGRGTVNYGYTF.